The sequence of this TCR beta chain was determined in a study of glioma-infiltrating T cells. Study findings and constraints: CDR3 overlap between tissue and blood was very small.

From germline, CDR1 is DFQATT and CDR2 SNEGSKA (reference sequence). The length of the CDR3 is 15 residues. TCR alpha and beta CDR3 regions were amplified from RNA using iRepertoire nested multiplex PCR. Each CDR3 protein is one row after TCRdb ran MiXCR on the multiplex PCR reads. The table has 300,000 to 400,000 distinct CDR3 sequences, 41% seen once; the top ten hold 12%. To note about this clonotype: Its antigen is unidentified. A read error may produce the germline difference seen at one junction end.

The sequence came from a human donor with low-grade glioma or glioblastoma, undergoing nonglioma brain surgery, or in good health (not recorded which). Sequencing was done on a sample of glioma tissue, nonneoplastic brain tissue, or PBMCs (not recorded which). J is TRBJ2-1 and V is TRBV20-1; 10 nucleotides match TRBD2. DNA of the CDR3: TGCAGTGCGAAACTAGCGGGATTCTCCTACAATGAGCGGTTCTTC. Encoded protein: CSAKLAGFSYNERFF.